The 18 T cell receptor beta chains below come from one sample, sequenced in a study of blood T cell repertoires in COVID-19. Here immunoSEQ multiplex PCR was the method, and the copy in TCRdb shows in-frame clones only, minus some. The sample holds some 300,000 clones, roughly 86% seen once. Sample: PBMCs or T cells enriched from blood (not recorded which). These TCRs come from a woman younger than 45 who had recovered from COVID-19.

This clone showed up just a few times. The chain uses TRBV19 and TRBJ1-1, with TRBD1 as a possible D gene (5 bases). This CDR3 is built from 13 residues. Trimming removed 4 bases from V and 4 bases from J, with 10 bases in between. Germline assignment: CDR1 LNHDA and CDR2 SQIVND (reference sequence). This CDR3 is CASSTNGATEAFF. CDR3 bases: TGTGCCAGTAGTACAAATGGGGCCACTGAAGCTTTCTTT.

This clone occurred a few times. The rearrangement uses TRBV15 and TRBJ1-4, with D tentatively TRBD1 (6 bases). The CDR3 runs to 16 residues. Trimming cost V 0 bases and J 0 bases, with 8 bases left between them. The germline V gene encodes CDR1 LNHNV and CDR2 YYDKDF (reference sequence). The CDR3 loop reads CATSRDSGATNEKLFF. The CDR3 DNA reads as TGTGCCACCAGCAGAGATTCAGGGGCAACTAATGAAAAACTGTTTTTT.

The CDR3 bases are TGTGCCAGCAGCTCCCGACAGGGGCTAGGGGAAAAACTGTTTTTT. Amino acids: CASSSRQGLGEKLFF. The V call is TRBV13, the J call TRBJ1-4; 8 positions agree with TRBD1. V lost 4 bases to trimming and J lost 8 bases; unmatched junction nucleotides: 9. Per germline, CDR1 PRHDT and CDR2 FYEKMQ (reference sequence). The CDR3 totals 15 residues.

This clone has more than one count but fewer than ten. V usage is TRBV10-1 and J usage is TRBJ2-1, with unresolved D. The CDR3 extends over 15 amino acids. The germline V gene encodes CDR1 WNHNN and CDR2 SYGVQD (reference sequence). V was trimmed by 1 base and J by 8 bases, leaving 15 bases between them. The CDR3 coding sequence is TGCGCCAGCAGTGAGTGGCGTGAAAGAGGCTATGAGCAGTTCTTC. As protein: CASSEWRERGYEQFF.

J is TRBJ2-1 and V is TRBV6-4; D ambiguous. CDR3 length equals 14 residues. The germline gives CDR1 MRHNA, CDR2 SNTAGT. V lost 3 bases and J lost 1, with 7 bases in between. The chain's CDR3 is CASSDGNSYNEQFF. CDR3 nucleotide sequence: TGTGCCAGCAGTGATGGCAATTCCTACAATGAGCAGTTCTTC.

CDR3 sequence (DNA): TGTGCCAGTAGTATTGTTACACCCTACAATGAGCAGTTCTTC. Translating gives CASSIVTPYNEQFF. This rearrangement joins TRBV19 to TRBJ2-1, with unresolved D. The CDR3 runs to 14 residues. Germline loops: CDR1 LNHDA, CDR2 SQIVND (reference sequence). Trimming left V 3 bases short and J 2 bases short, with 8 bases between.

This clone was observed a handful of times. The chain is built from TRBV10-3 and TRBJ1-2; the D gene is possibly TRBD1 (6 bases). Trimming took 4 bases from V and 5 from J, leaving 14 bases between them. The CDR3 has 14 amino acids. In germline, CDR1 is ENHRY, CDR2 SYGVKD. CDR3 nucleotide sequence: TGTGCCATCAGTGGCCTAACAGGGTCGTATGGCTACACCTTC. Protein sequence: CAISGLTGSYGYTF.

This chain uses TRBV6-6 with TRBJ2-3; 11 bases map to TRBD2. Germline V gene data show CDR1 as MNHNY and CDR2 as SVGAGI (reference sequence). The CDR3 spans 16 residues. Trimming took 5 bases from V and 3 from J; bases not matched to a gene: 7. The CDR3 nucleotides read TGTGCCAGCAGTGCCCCTAGCGGGAGGTCTACAGATACGCAGTATTTT. Translation gives CASSAPSGRSTDTQYF.

This chain uses TRBV2 with TRBJ1-6; 7 bases are a match to TRBD1. The V and J ends lost 2 bases and 8 bases, in that order; junction bases with no gene match: 6. This CDR3 contains 15 residues. The germline CDR1 and CDR2 sequences are SNHLY and FYNNEI. CDR3 sequence (DNA): TGTGCCAGCAGTGAATCACGGACAGGTCATTCACCCCTCCACTTT. Protein sequence: CASSESRTGHSPLHF.

With respect to this clone: At one boundary the junction diverges from the germline segment, which might be a read error. CDR3: CASTQISDRATLFF. DNA for the CDR3: TGCGCCAGCACTCAAATATCGGACAGGGCCACCCTATTCTTT. The chain recombines TRBV23-1 with TRBJ1-1; TRBD1 matches 8 bases. TRBV23-1 is designated an ORF whose function remains uncertain. CDR3 length: 14 amino acids.

This chain links TRBV9 with TRBJ1-4; D gene unclear. This CDR3 has 17 residues. V was pared by 4 bases and J by 8 bases, with 24 bases between. In germline, CDR1 is SGDLS, CDR2 YYNGEE. The DNA of the CDR3 is TGTGCCAGCAGCTTCACGGGGAACATAATCCAAGGGGAAAAACTGTTTTTT. Its translation is CASSFTGNIIQGEKLFF.

The rearrangement joins TRBV5-1 to TRBJ1-1; 7 bases align to TRBD1. This CDR3 is 14 amino acids long. The trim removed 2 bases at V and 4 bases at J, leaving 5 bases unmatched. CDR1 and CDR2 from the germline V gene are SGHRS and YFSETQ. DNA for the CDR3: TGCGCCAGCAGCTTCCTAAGACAGGGCACTGAAGCTTTCTTT. The encoded protein is CASSFLRQGTEAFF.

The chain joins TRBV7-9 to TRBJ1-4; D uncertain. V lost 3 bases and J lost 6, with 11 bases in between. This CDR3 spans 14 amino acids. Germline assignment: CDR1 SEHNR and CDR2 FQNEAQ (reference sequence). The CDR3 protein is CASSLSSSYEKLFF. The DNA for the CDR3 is TGTGCCAGCAGCTTGTCGAGTTCATATGAAAAACTGTTTTTT.

This sequence joins TRBV10-3 and TRBJ2-7, with 7 bases matching TRBD1. Germline V gene sequence: CDR1 ENHRY, CDR2 SYGVKD. V dropped 2 bases and J dropped 2; count of bases not matched to a gene: 9. The length of the CDR3 is 16 residues. The CDR3 bases are TGTGCCATCAGTGAGCCCGACCGGGACAGCCCCTACGAGCAGTACTTC. It encodes CAISEPDRDSPYEQYF.

This chain uses TRBV3-1 (or the pseudogene TRBV3-2) with TRBJ2-1; 10 bases align to TRBD2. CDR3 length equals 21 residues. V lost 3 bases, J lost 6 bases, and 23 bases stayed unmatched. Germline values: CDR1 LGHDT, CDR2 YNNKEL (reference sequence). DNA of the CDR3: TGTGCCAGCAGCCACGCGTGGGGCTCTAGCGGGAGCCCCAAGACCTTCAATGAGCAGTTCTTC. Translating it yields CASSHAWGSSGSPKTFNEQFF.

The CDR3 DNA sequence: TGTGCCAGCAGCCAAGACAGAACTAGCGGGAGGAGACGAGTCACAGATACGCAGTATTTT. It codes for CASSQDRTSGRRRVTDTQYF. The chain carries TRBV4-2 and TRBJ2-3, with 12 bases matching TRBD2. Germline V lookup: CDR1 LGHNA, CDR2 YNFKEQ. This CDR3 has 20 residues. V was pared by 0 bases and J by 2 bases, with 12 bases of the junction left unmatched.

This chain links TRBV18 with TRBJ1-6; D unclear. CDR3 length: 16 residues. In germline, CDR1 is KGHSH, CDR2 LQKENI. With 5 bases removed from V and 9 bases from J, the gap between germline ends came to 20 bases. The CDR3 bases are TGTGCCAGCTCAGTCAACCCGGGATTCGGGCTTTCACCCCTCCACTTT. It yields the protein CASSVNPGFGLSPLHF. Variable domain in full (rest from reference TRBV18 and TRBJ1-6): NAGVMQNPRHLVRRRGQEARLRCSPMKGHSHVYWYRQLPEEGLKFMVYLQKENIIDESGMPKERFSAEFPKEGPSILRIQQVVRGDSAAYFCASSVNPGFGLSPLHFGNGTRLTVT.

This clone was counted a few times. This chain links TRBV7-9 with TRBJ1-2; D is perhaps TRBD1 (5 bases). The CDR3 runs 16 residues. Trimming stripped 5 bases from V and 4 bases from J, with 20 bases between. Germline V gene sequence: CDR1 SEHNR, CDR2 FQNEAQ (reference sequence). CDR3 sequence (DNA): TGTGCCAGCAGCCGCAGGGCAGATTTTGACGCCTATGGCTACACCTTC. It translates to CASSRRADFDAYGYTF.